Shown below are 23 T cell receptor beta chains from a single sample sequenced in a study of blood T cells in healthy people across ages. A sample-barcoded 5' primer and a J-beta primer mix were used in a second PCR of roughly 6 to 12 cycles. TCRdb called the 5' RACE reads again in MiXCR, with one record for every CDR3 protein. The sample carries 700,000 to 900,000 distinct CDR3 sequences, around a quarter recorded once. The same specimen was also included in a second study, on T cells of mothers and their children.

Sequenced input: blood. These receptors all come from a boy under 18 in good health.

The chain is built from TRBV6-5 and TRBJ2-1, with D uncertain. CDR3 length: 15 residues. The germline CDR1 and CDR2 sequences are MNHEY and SVGAGI. The V end lost 8 bases, the J end lost 8 bases, and 22 bases lay between the germline ends. The CDR3, as DNA: TGTGCCAGCTCCGAAAGCCTACCTTTGGGGTATGAGCAGTTCTTC. The encoded protein is CASSESLPLGYEQFF.

The CDR3, as DNA: TGTGCCACCAGCGTAGGAACCGGGACCCGAAACGAGCAGTACTTC. Protein: CATSVGTGTRNEQYF. This chain connects TRBV24-1 to TRBJ2-7; either TRBD1 or TRBD2 may supply D (5 bases each). This CDR3 spans 15 amino acids. The ends were cut back, 7 bases at V and 5 bases at J, with 20 bases in the middle. Germline CDR1 reads KGHDR; CDR2 reads SFDVKD.

The chain employs TRBV5-1 and TRBJ2-1; TRBD2 agrees at 7 bases. Germline V gives CDR1 SGHRS, CDR2 YFSETQ. CDR3 length: 15 residues. V trimming: 1 base; J trimming: 5 bases; junction bases outside the gene matches: 6. In DNA form, the CDR3 reads TGCGCCAGCAGCTTGTACGGGGGGACGAACAATGAGCAGTTCTTC. Protein sequence: CASSLYGGTNNEQFF.

The sample holds a few counts of this clonotype. The V and J genes are TRBV6-5 and TRBJ1-2, with D possibly TRBD1 on 5 matching bases. Germline-derived CDR1 and CDR2 are MNHEY and SVGAGI. The CDR3 contains 13 residues. Trimming shortened V by 10 bases and J by 8 bases, and 20 bases separated the two germline ends. The DNA for the CDR3 is TGTGCCACCGCCGTCTCGGATGGGGGAGGCTACACCTTC. Its protein is CATAVSDGGGYTF.

The CDR3: CASSFTGGRGEQYF. The DNA of the CDR3 is TGTGCCAGCAGCTTTACAGGGGGCCGGGGCGAGCAGTACTTC. The chain links TRBV7-6 to TRBJ2-7; TRBD1 agrees at 9 bases. The CDR3 sequence is 14 residues long. V lost 3 bases, J lost 6 bases, and 6 bases stayed unmatched. The germline V gene has CDR1 SGHVS and CDR2 FNYEAQ.

A few counts support this clonotype. The rearrangement joins TRBV5-1 to TRBJ2-1; D unresolved. Germline CDR1 SGHRS, CDR2 YFSETQ. Trimming took 4 bases from V and 4 from J, leaving 12 bases between them. There are 14 residues in the CDR3. The CDR3 DNA reads TGCGCCAGCAGCCCCTCTGTTGATTACAATGAGCAGTTCTTC. Translation: CASSPSVDYNEQFF.

The rearrangement joins TRBV7-9 to TRBJ2-1; 7 nucleotides match TRBD1. The CDR3 runs to 16 residues. V trimming: 4 bases; J trimming: 5 bases; junction bases outside the gene matches: 11. CDR1 and CDR2 (germline): SEHNR, FQNEAQ (reference sequence). CDR3 sequence reads: CASSSHPGTENNEQFF. In DNA form, the CDR3 reads TGTGCCAGCAGCTCACACCCCGGGACAGAGAACAATGAGCAGTTCTTC.

The sample holds a few counts of this clonotype. The V and J genes are TRBV12-3 or TRBV12-4 and TRBJ2-7; D may correspond to TRBD1 or TRBD2 (5 bases each). V gave up 6 bases and J gave up 6 bases, with 18 bases separating them. The CDR3 is 14 amino acids. CDR3 DNA sequence: TGTGCCAGCAGCTCCGGGACGTATAGATCCGAGCAGTACTTC. It translates to CASSSGTYRSEQYF.

This clonotype was recorded a few times. A much larger clone sits a single nucleotide away, making a read error possible. This chain joins TRBV13 and TRBJ2-2; 8 nucleotides match TRBD1. The length of the CDR3 is 15 residues. V was pared by 5 bases and J by 6 bases, with 8 bases of the junction left unmatched. The germline V gene encodes CDR1 PRHDT and CDR2 FYEKMQ (reference sequence). The CDR3 DNA is TGTGCCAGCAGCCCGACAGGGGATAACGCCGGGGAGCTGTTTTTT. It is translated as CASSPTGDNAGELFF.

The table lists this clonotype with many counts. This rearrangement joins TRBV7-2 to TRBJ1-2, with D unclear. The germline V and J ends were trimmed by 0 bases and 7 bases, with 9 bases remaining between them. Germline V CDR1 and CDR2: SGHTA, FQGNSA. This CDR3 has 13 amino acids. CDR3 DNA sequence: TGTGCCAGCAGCTTAGCGGAGCGGGGTGGCTACACCTTC. It is translated as CASSLAERGGYTF.

The chain carries TRBV15 and TRBJ2-2; 7 bases fit TRBD1. The ends lost 3 bases at V and 4 bases at J; junction bases unmatched: 5. Germline values: CDR1 LNHNV, CDR2 YYDKDF (reference sequence). This CDR3 contains 15 residues. The CDR3 loop reads CATSRDRILTGELFF. The CDR3 nucleotides read TGTGCCACCAGCAGGGACAGGATCCTCACCGGGGAGCTGTTTTTT.

This chain connects TRBV5-1 to TRBJ1-2; tentative D call: TRBD1 (5 bases). V was shortened by 2 bases and J by 7 bases, with 15 bases between the two germline ends. Germline V CDR1 and CDR2: SGHRS, YFSETQ. This CDR3 is 14 amino acids long. The chain's CDR3 is CASSLSDTTAGYTF. CDR3 nucleotides: TGCGCCAGCAGCTTATCGGACACCACGGCTGGCTACACCTTC. The full variable domain, completed using reference TRBV5-1 and TRBJ1-2, is KAGVTQTPRYLIKTRGQQVTLSCSPISGHRSVSWYQQTPGQGLQFLFEYFSETQRNKGNFPGRFSGRQFSNSRSEMNVSTLELGDSALYLCASSLSDTTAGYTFGSGTRLTVV.

The chain joins TRBV5-6 to TRBJ1-3; no clear D gene. Germline loops: CDR1 SGHDT, CDR2 YYEEEE. CDR3 length: 12 amino acids. V lost 9 bases, J lost 4 bases, and 11 bases lay in between. CDR3 sequence (DNA): TGTGCCACCGGCTTGGAAGGAAACACCATATATTTT. The encoded protein is CATGLEGNTIYF. Based on the CDR3 plus reference TRBV5-6 and TRBJ1-3, the full variable domain is DAGVTQSPTHLIKTRGQQVTLRCSPKSGHDTVSWYQQALGQGPQFIFQYYEEEERQRGNFPDRFSGHQFPNYSSELNVNALLLGDSALYLCATGLEGNTIYFGEGSWLTVV.

The rearrangement links TRBV6-5 to TRBJ1-2; a weak D match, TRBD1 (5 bases). The germline gives CDR1 MNHEY, CDR2 SVGAGI. The CDR3 is 13 amino acids. V lost 5 bases and J 8 bases, leaving 15 bases between the germline ends. DNA for the CDR3: TGTGCCAGCAGTCCTCTGGGGGTCGAGGGCTACACCTTC. It encodes CASSPLGVEGYTF.

This clonotype was found a few times. The chain is built from TRBV20-1 and TRBJ2-5; D gene unclear. The end of the DNA aligns better with TRBJ2-7, so the J call may be wrong. Germline lookup yields CDR1 DFQATT and CDR2 SNEGSKA (reference sequence). CDR3 length: 13 amino acids. The CDR3 DNA sequence: TGCAGTGCTAGAGGGATCGTGATGGACGAGCAGTACTTC. Encoded protein: CSARGIVMDEQYF.

In its sample, this clonotype ranks as medium-sized. The V gene is TRBV7-6, the J gene TRBJ2-3; D remains unclear. V was cut by 3 bases and J by 4 bases, with 8 bases left in between. This CDR3 spans 13 amino acids. Germline CDR1 and CDR2: SGHVS and FNYEAQ. CDR3 nucleotides: TGTGCCAGCAGCTTCGGGTGGGCAGATACGCAGTATTTT. Protein sequence: CASSFGWADTQYF.

Remarks on this clonotype: The limits of the CDR3 on the DNA are not certain, so only TCRdb's listed CDR3 is given. The CDR3 region is CSVATGSREQCF. This chain links TRBV29-1 with TRBJ2-7; TRBD1 reflects the table's D call only, with no check against the DNA. Including both end residues, the CDR3 is 12 amino acids long. Per the germline V gene, CDR1 is SQVTM and CDR2 is ANQGSEA.

The CDR3 spells CAVTGGSYNEQFF. The CDR3 DNA is TGTGCCGTGACAGGGGGCTCCTACAATGAGCAGTTCTTC. The chain joins TRBV10-3 to TRBJ2-1, with TRBD1 matching over 9 bases. Looked up from germline, CDR1 is ENHRY and CDR2 is SYGVKD. V trimming: 11 bases; J trimming: 0 bases; junction bases outside the gene matches: 2. The CDR3 loop spans 13 amino acids.

This clonotype was seen a few times. V is TRBV10-1 and J is TRBJ2-3; 8 bases map to TRBD2. J was trimmed by 9 bases and V by 8 bases; bases with no gene match: 10. CDR3 length equals 13 residues. Germline CDR1 is WNHNN and CDR2 is SYGVQD (reference sequence). The CDR3 here is CASCRRGAGTQYF. In DNA form, the CDR3 reads TGCGCCAGCTGTAGGCGGGGGGCCGGCACGCAGTATTTT.

In DNA form, the CDR3 reads TGTGCCAGCAGCCGGATCACAGGGATGGCTACAGATACGCAGTATTTT. Translation gives CASSRITGMATDTQYF. The chain joins TRBV14 to TRBJ2-3; D might be TRBD1 (6 bases). This CDR3 has 16 amino acids. From germline, CDR1 is SGHDN and CDR2 FVKESK. Trimming took 4 bases from V and 3 from J, leaving 17 bases between them.

This clonotype appeared a few times. The chain carries TRBV29-1 and TRBJ1-2; D gene unclear. V was shortened by 0 bases and J by 0 bases, with 11 bases between the two germline ends. The germline gives CDR1 SQVTM, CDR2 ANQGSEA. This CDR3 has 15 amino acids. CDR3 protein: CSVEDFGSSNYGYTF. Written as DNA, the CDR3 is TGCAGCGTTGAAGATTTCGGCAGCTCTAACTATGGCTACACCTTC. Based on the CDR3 plus reference TRBV29-1 and TRBJ1-2, the full variable domain is SAVISQKPSRDICQRGTSLTIQCQVDSQVTMMFWYRQQPGQSLTLIATANQGSEATYESGFVIDKFPISRPNLTFSTLTVSNMSPEDSSIYLCSVEDFGSSNYGYTFGSGTRLTVV.

This clonotype showed up just a few times. This sequence joins TRBV5-1 and TRBJ2-5; 8 bases line up with TRBD2. The J call may be mistaken, given a closer DNA end match to TRBJ2-7. Per the germline V gene, CDR1 is SGHRS and CDR2 is YFSETQ. The CDR3 runs to 17 residues. This chain's CDR3 is CASSIGTGTSGTYEQYF. CDR3 bases: TGCGCCAGCAGCATAGGAACCGGGACTAGTGGCACCTACGAGCAGTACTTC.

As regards this clonotype: One end of the junction does not line up with germline, which may come from a read error. The CDR3 loop is CASSGGYSNQHQHF. DNA of the CDR3: TGTGCCAGTAGCGGAGGTTATAGCAATCAGCACCAGCATTTT. V is TRBV19 and J is TRBJ1-5; D is undetermined. The CDR3 consists of 14 residues. Looked up from germline, CDR1 is LNHDA and CDR2 is SQIVND (reference sequence).